The 29 T cell receptor beta chains below come from one sample, sequenced in a study of OX40 agonist ivuxolimab in advanced cancers. The assay was immunoSEQ multiplex PCR, and TCRdb's table has in-frame clones only and misses some. The data show about 47,000 clones, under 90% seen once. The source material was CD4+ or CD8+ T cells sorted from blood, sampled in a trial of the OX40 agonist ivuxolimab. Every receptor here comes from an adult with an advanced solid tumor such as melanoma, head and neck, liver or kidney cancer.

The chain uses TRBV5-5 and TRBJ2-7; D remains unclear. V was cut by 4 bases and J by 3 bases, with 5 bases left in between. The germline V gene encodes CDR1 SGHKS and CDR2 YYEKEE (reference sequence). CDR3 length equals 11 residues. This CDR3 reads CASSPDYEQYF. The CDR3 DNA sequence: TGTGCCAGCAGCCCGGACTACGAGCAGTACTTC.

This clone has a single count. This rearrangement joins TRBV30 to TRBJ1-1; D is perhaps TRBD1 (5 bases). Trimming took 0 bases from V and 5 from J, leaving 16 bases between them. Germline values: CDR1 GTSNPN, CDR2 SVGIG (reference sequence). There are 15 residues in the CDR3. This CDR3 reads CAWSVQGFGGTEAFF. The DNA for the CDR3 is TGTGCCTGGAGTGTACAAGGTTTCGGGGGAACTGAAGCTTTCTTT. The full variable domain, in which reference TRBV30 and TRBJ1-1 provide the parts outside the CDR3, is SQTIHQWPATLVQPVGSPLSLECTVEGTSNPNLYWYRQAAGRGLQLLFYSVGIGQISSEVPQNLSASRPQDRQFILSSKKLLLSDSGFYLCAWSVQGFGGTEAFFGQGTRLTVV.

The rearrangement links TRBV5-4 to TRBJ2-7; D is unresolved. Germline V gene data show CDR1 as SGHNT and CDR2 as YYREEE (reference sequence). This CDR3 has 12 amino acids. V lost 3 bases to trimming and J lost 6 bases, with 10 bases between them. The DNA of the CDR3 is TGTGCCAGCAGCTCTGACCAGGTCGAGCAGTACTTC. Its protein product is CASSSDQVEQYF.

The chain joins TRBV11-1 to TRBJ1-2; TRBD1 aligns across 10 bases. Germline V CDR1 and CDR2: SGHAT, FQDESV (reference sequence). The V gene end was trimmed by 4 bases and the J gene end by 4 bases; junction bases not matched to a gene: 12. This CDR3 spans 17 amino acids. The CDR3 coding sequence is TGTGCCAGCAGCTACCCGGGACAGGGGAACCGACTCTATGGCTACACCTTC. Its translation: CASSYPGQGNRLYGYTF.

The rearrangement links TRBV4-3 to TRBJ2-1, with TRBD1 identical over 9 bases. There are 18 residues in the CDR3. With V trimmed by 1 base and J by 0 bases, 7 bases remained unmatched. In germline, CDR1 is LGHNA, CDR2 YSLEER. The DNA of the CDR3 is TGCGCCAGCAGCCAAGCGACAGGGGGTTGGAGCTCCTACAATGAGCAGTTCTTC. Translated, it gives CASSQATGGWSSYNEQFF.

The chain links TRBV15 to TRBJ2-7, with a tentative D call TRBD2 (5 bases). With 0 bases removed from V and 0 bases from J, the gap between germline ends came to 18 bases. The CDR3 extends over 18 amino acids. Germline V CDR1 and CDR2: LNHNV, YYDKDF (reference sequence). DNA for the CDR3: TGTGCCACCAGCAGAGATTGGGCGGGCTCGAGTAACTCCTACGAGCAGTACTTC. Amino acid sequence: CATSRDWAGSSNSYEQYF.

Only one count was recorded for this clone. The CDR3 loop is CASSYAYGQGNYGYTF. CDR3 nucleotides: TGTGCCAGCAGTTATGCCTACGGACAGGGGAACTATGGCTACACCTTC. J is TRBJ1-2 and V is TRBV6-5; 9 nucleotides agree with TRBD1. This CDR3 has 16 amino acids. With V trimmed by 3 bases and J by 2 bases, 7 bases remained unmatched. Germline loops: CDR1 MNHEY, CDR2 SVGAGI.

This clone has only one observation. Germline is not matched at one junction end, which may reflect a read error. V usage is TRBV6-1 and J usage is TRBJ2-7; 7 bases are shared with TRBD1. Germline CDR1 is MNHNS and CDR2 is SASEGT. This CDR3 spans 15 amino acids. The CDR3 reads CASTETGDSSYEQYF. The CDR3 bases are TGTGCCAGCACTGAAACAGGGGATAGCTCCTACGAGCAGTACTTC.

This clone was seen just once. V usage is TRBV10-3 and J usage is TRBJ1-5; 9 bases fit TRBD1. CDR1 is ENHRY and CDR2 is SYGVKD in the germline V gene. V lost 2 bases and J lost 4; bases outside the gene matches: 3. The CDR3 length is 15 residues. The CDR3, as DNA: TGTGCCATCAGTGAGAGGGACAGGGAGAATCAGCCCCAGCATTTT. It encodes CAISERDRENQPQHF.

The CDR3, as DNA: TGTGCCAGCAGCGACGGGACTAGCGGGATTCGGCCCTACGAGCAGTACTTC. Its translation is CASSDGTSGIRPYEQYF. The gene calls are TRBV7-9 and TRBJ2-7, with 13 bases aligning to TRBD2. V was clipped by 5 bases and J by 2 bases; unmatched bases: 9. This CDR3 is built from 17 residues. CDR1 is SEHNR, CDR2 FQNEAQ, per germline (reference sequence). Filled out from reference TRBV7-9 and TRBJ2-7, the complete variable domain reads DTGVSQNPRHKITKRGQNVTFRCDPISEHNRLYWYRQTLGQGPEFLTYFQNEAQLEKSRLLSDRFSAERPKGSFSTLEIQRTEQGDSAMYLCASSDGTSGIRPYEQYFGPGTRLTVT.

V is TRBV10-3 and J is TRBJ2-4, with D unresolved. CDR3 length: 15 residues. V dropped 3 bases and J dropped 0 bases, with 9 bases sitting between them. Germline V lookup: CDR1 ENHRY, CDR2 SYGVKD. CDR3 residues: CAISDDQIAKNIQYF. DNA of the CDR3: TGTGCCATCAGTGATGATCAGATAGCCAAAAACATTCAGTACTTC.

In nucleotides, the CDR3 is TGTGCCAGCAGTGAAGACGAAGGGCCCGGAAACACCATATATTTT. Translating gives CASSEDEGPGNTIYF. V is TRBV6-1 and J is TRBJ1-3, with D unclear. CDR3 length: 15 residues. Per germline, CDR1 MNHNS and CDR2 SASEGT. V lost 1 base and J lost 4, with 11 bases in between.

A remark on this clone: This may be a read error: a much more frequent sequence differs by one nucleotide. The chain combines TRBV27 with TRBJ1-1, with D uncertain. Trimming cost V 1 base and J 1 base, with 4 bases left between them. The CDR3 is 13 amino acids. In germline, CDR1 is MNHEY, CDR2 SMNVEV (reference sequence). In DNA form, the CDR3 reads TGTGCCAGCAGTTTATTTTGGAACACTGAAGCTTTCTTT. Amino acids: CASSLFWNTEAFF.

The chain carries TRBV19 and TRBJ2-3; 9 nucleotides agree with TRBD1. The CDR3 contains 15 residues. Germline assignment: CDR1 LNHDA and CDR2 SQIVND (reference sequence). Trimming removed 3 bases from V and 4 bases from J; junction bases left unmatched: 5. In nucleotides, the CDR3 is TGTGCCAGTAGTATCGCGGGACAGGGTCCAGATACGCAGTATTTT. This translates into CASSIAGQGPDTQYF. The full variable domain, rest sourced from reference TRBV19 and TRBJ2-3, is DGGITQSPKYLFRKEGQNVTLSCEQNLNHDAMYWYRQDPGQGLRLIYYSQIVNDFQKGDIAEGYSVSREKKESFPLTVTSAQKNPTAFYLCASSIAGQGPDTQYFGPGTRLTVL.

DNA for the CDR3: TGTGCCAGTAGTATAGGAGCGGGATCGTACCTCGATGAGCAGTTCTTC. It encodes CASSIGAGSYLDEQFF. The gene calls are TRBV19 and TRBJ2-1, with 7 bases identical to TRBD2. The CDR3 totals 16 residues. Germline CDR1 is LNHDA and CDR2 is SQIVND (reference sequence). J was trimmed by 8 bases and V by 1 base; bases with no gene match: 11. The whole variable domain, filled in from reference TRBV19 and TRBJ2-1, reads DGGITQSPKYLFRKEGQNVTLSCEQNLNHDAMYWYRQDPGQGLRLIYYSQIVNDFQKGDIAEGYSVSREKKESFPLTVTSAQKNPTAFYLCASSIGAGSYLDEQFFGPGTRLTVL.

CDR3 residues: CSVDTGGDYEQYF. The CDR3 DNA is TGCAGCGTTGATACAGGGGGGGACTACGAGCAGTACTTC. The chain carries TRBV29-1 and TRBJ2-7; a weak D match, TRBD1 (8 bases). Germline loops: CDR1 SQVTM, CDR2 ANQGSEA. Trimming pared 3 bases from V and 3 bases from J, leaving 12 bases between. CDR3 length equals 13 residues.

For the CDR3, the DNA is TGTGCCAGCAGTTTCGGGACAGGGAAATTTCCCGGGGCCAACGTCCTGACTTTC. It encodes CASSFGTGKFPGANVLTF. This sequence joins TRBV28 and TRBJ2-6; 9 bases line up with TRBD1. CDR1 is MDHEN, CDR2 SYDVKM, per germline. J gave up 4 bases and V 3 bases, and 10 bases lay outside the gene matches. There are 18 residues in the CDR3.

V and J are TRBV30 and TRBJ2-7; D is possibly TRBD2 (6 bases). CDR1 GTSNPN and CDR2 SVGIG come from the germline V gene (reference sequence). The CDR3 is 16 amino acids. Trimming cost V 5 bases and J 2 bases, with 22 bases left between them. CDR3 sequence reads: CAWHQPFSGPTYEQYF. The DNA for the CDR3 is TGTGCCTGGCACCAACCGTTTAGCGGCCCCACCTACGAGCAGTACTTC.

The chain has TRBV9 and TRBJ2-1; possibly TRBD1 or TRBD2 for D (5 bases each). V lost 4 bases to trimming and J lost 0 bases, with 17 bases between them. CDR1 and CDR2 from the germline V gene are SGDLS and YYNGEE. The CDR3 length is 17 residues. Here the CDR3 reads CASSTPNHGGSYNEQFF. As DNA, the CDR3 is TGTGCCAGCAGCACCCCAAATCATGGGGGCTCCTACAATGAGCAGTTCTTC.

The J gene is TRBJ1-2, the V gene TRBV5-5; 7 bases line up with TRBD1. This CDR3 has 14 amino acids. From germline, CDR1 is SGHKS and CDR2 YYEKEE (reference sequence). V was clipped by 2 bases and J by 0 bases; unmatched bases: 1. The CDR3 sequence: CASSLGTANYGYTF. The CDR3 DNA reads TGTGCCAGCAGCTTAGGGACAGCTAACTATGGCTACACCTTC. Based on the CDR3 plus reference TRBV5-5 and TRBJ1-2, the full variable domain is DAGVTQSPTHLIKTRGQQVTLRCSPISGHKSVSWYQQVLGQGPQFIFQYYEKEERGRGNFPDRFSARQFPNYSSELNVNALLLGDSALYLCASSLGTANYGYTFGSGTRLTVV.

The chain links TRBV4-3 to TRBJ1-1; a weak D match, TRBD1 (5 bases). The CDR3 runs 15 residues. V gave up 0 bases and J gave up 1 base, with 9 bases separating them. Germline V gene lookup returns CDR1 LGHNA and CDR2 YSLEER. CDR3 DNA sequence: TGCGCCAGCAGCCAAGATTGGGGGGGGAACACTGAAGCTTTCTTT. As protein: CASSQDWGGNTEAFF.

This chain connects TRBV7-8 to TRBJ2-3; TRBD2 matches 8 bases. J was trimmed by 2 bases and V by 1 base; bases with no gene match: 5. The CDR3 spans 16 residues. Germline V gene data show CDR1 as SGHVS and CDR2 as FQNEAQ. The CDR3 DNA sequence: TGTGCCAGCAGCTTAGACGGCGGGGGGACCACAGATACGCAGTATTTT. It translates to CASSLDGGGTTDTQYF.

The chain couples TRBV6-1 to TRBJ2-7; TRBD1 might be the D (6 bases). The ends were cut back, 6 bases at V and 3 bases at J, with 12 bases in the middle. This CDR3 is built from 13 residues. Germline assignment: CDR1 MNHNS and CDR2 SASEGT. In DNA, the CDR3 is TGTGCCAGCAGGACCGGGACAAACTACGAGCAGTACTTC. Protein: CASRTGTNYEQYF.

The chain uses TRBV5-6 and TRBJ2-7; D is possibly TRBD1 or TRBD2 (5 bases each). The V gene's germline CDR1 is SGHDT and CDR2 YYEEEE. This CDR3 has 14 residues. Between the trimmed V and J ends, which lost 4 bases and 1 base, there was a span of 12 bases. CDR3 protein: CASSPGTGSYEQYF. For the CDR3, the DNA is TGTGCCAGCAGCCCAGGGACGGGTTCCTACGAGCAGTACTTC.

The gene calls are TRBV7-9 and TRBJ1-2; TRBD1 agrees at 7 bases. This CDR3 contains 16 residues. Looked up from germline, CDR1 is SEHNR and CDR2 is FQNEAQ (reference sequence). V lost 0 bases and J lost 4; bases outside the gene matches: 8. The CDR3 sequence is CASSLARDSGGYGYTF. Here the CDR3 DNA reads TGTGCCAGCAGCTTAGCTCGGGACAGTGGTGGCTATGGCTACACCTTC.

The chain is built from TRBV5-6 and TRBJ1-2, with no clear D. The CDR3 runs 12 residues. With 7 bases removed from V and 0 bases from J, the gap between germline ends came to 7 bases. Germline assignment: CDR1 SGHDT and CDR2 YYEEEE. The CDR3 sequence: CASGVPNYGYTF. CDR3 in DNA: TGTGCCAGCGGGGTGCCTAACTATGGCTACACCTTC.

The chain carries TRBV5-4 and TRBJ1-2; no reliable D call. V lost 4 bases to trimming and J lost 8 bases, with 15 bases between them. Germline V gene lookup returns CDR1 SGHNT and CDR2 YYREEE (reference sequence). This CDR3 is 13 amino acids long. The CDR3 DNA follows: TGTGCCAGCAGCCCACCCGGAGAGACCGGCTACACCTTC. It encodes CASSPPGETGYTF.

V gene TRBV19 combines with J gene TRBJ1-1, with a weak D call TRBD1 (5 bases). Germline assignment: CDR1 LNHDA and CDR2 SQIVND (reference sequence). The CDR3 is 14 residues long. The germline V and J ends were trimmed by 1 base and 5 bases, with 11 bases remaining between them. The CDR3 spells CASSIGGVRTEAFF. As DNA, the CDR3 is TGTGCCAGTAGTATAGGGGGGGTGCGTACTGAAGCTTTCTTT.

This sequence joins TRBV6-6 and TRBJ2-7; 10 positions agree with TRBD2. The CDR3 loop spans 14 amino acids. The germline V gene encodes CDR1 MNHNY and CDR2 SVGAGI (reference sequence). After removal of 6 bases from V and 7 bases from J, the junction contained 9 bases not matched to a gene. The CDR3 spells CASSPYLAGEEQYF. CDR3 nucleotide sequence: TGTGCCAGCAGCCCTTACCTAGCGGGAGAAGAGCAGTACTTC.